This T cell receptor (beta chain) was profiled in a study of T cells after yellow fever vaccination. General study results and limits: Among primary-vaccination clones, most reappeared after the booster, at approximately 96% for CD4 and 85% to 90% for CD8.

As for this clonotype: The antigen is unknown.

The V gene's germline CDR1 is MNHNS and CDR2 SASEGT. Trimming took off 10 bases at V and 10 bases at J, with 22 bases between the two ends. This CDR3 has 14 residues. The authors made TCR cDNA by 5'RACE template switching, adding a universal primer site and UMIs. TCRdb reprocessed the 5' RACE reads via MiXCR and lists one record per CDR3 protein. The sample lists around 500,000 distinct CDR3 sequences, 21% occurring once. This rearrangement joins TRBV6-1 to TRBJ1-4, with D possibly matching TRBD1 (5 bases). The specimen was PBMCs, collected 20 to 25 days after the first yellow fever vaccination. The clonotype originates from a man aged 18 to 29 who received the YFV17D yellow fever vaccine. The CDR3, as DNA: TGTGCCACATCCCCGACCGGGGCCATAGGAAAACTGTTTTTT. Translation gives CATSPTGAIGKLFF.